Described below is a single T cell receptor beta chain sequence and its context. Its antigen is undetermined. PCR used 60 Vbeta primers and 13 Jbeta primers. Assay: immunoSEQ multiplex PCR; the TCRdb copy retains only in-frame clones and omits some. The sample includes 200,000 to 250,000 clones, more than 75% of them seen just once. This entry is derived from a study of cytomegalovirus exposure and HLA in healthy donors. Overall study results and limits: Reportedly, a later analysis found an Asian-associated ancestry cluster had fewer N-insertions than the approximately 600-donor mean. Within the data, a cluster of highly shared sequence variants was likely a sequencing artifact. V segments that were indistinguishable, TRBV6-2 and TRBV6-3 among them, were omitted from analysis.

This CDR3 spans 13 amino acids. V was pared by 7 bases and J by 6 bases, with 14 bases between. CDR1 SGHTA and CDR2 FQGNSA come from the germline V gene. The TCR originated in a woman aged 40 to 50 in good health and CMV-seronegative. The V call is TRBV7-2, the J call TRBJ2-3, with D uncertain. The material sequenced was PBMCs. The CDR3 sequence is CASTPRSMDTQYF. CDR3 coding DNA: TGTGCCAGCACCCCGAGGTCGATGGATACGCAGTATTTT.